This is a list of T cell receptor beta chains from one sample in a study of blood T cell repertoires in COVID-19. Sequenced by immunoSEQ multiplex PCR; TCRdb stores in-frame clones only, minus some. The sample includes hundreds of thousands of clones, 80% to 90% seen only once; the top ten take 1.3% to 1.5%. Sequencing was done on a sample of peripheral blood. These receptors were taken from a man older than 75 with acute or convalescent COVID-19. The CDR3 runs from the conserved cysteine through the conserved F or W. A D gene is named only where the DNA matches it firmly. Only some rows state a clone size, as once, few, many or a class for expanded clones.

>NA|TRBV21-1|NA|15|TRBJ1-1
TGTGCCAGCAGCAATGGGAACAGGGGGAACACTGAAGCTTTCTTT
CASSNGNRGNTEAFF
>NA|TRBV5-4|NA|13|TRBJ2-2
TGTGCCAGCAGCTTACAAAACACCGGGGAGCTGTTTTTT
CASSLQNTGELFF
>NA|TRBV7-2|NA|14|TRBJ2-3
TGTGCCAGCAGCTCGGACTTAAACACAGATACGCAGTATTTT
CASSSDLNTDTQYF
>NA|TRBV5-1|TRBD1|15|TRBJ1-4
TGCGCCAGCAGCTTAACCGGGACAGGGGTTGAAAAACTGTTTTTT
CASSLTGTGVEKLFF
>NA|TRBV5-1|TRBD2|16|TRBJ2-7
TGCGCCAGCAGCGCGCGACTAGCGGGAGGGCCTCGGGAGCAGTACTTC
CASSARLAGGPREQYF
>NA|TRBV6-2/TRBV6-3|NA|17|TRBJ2-5
TGTGCCAGCAGTTACTCGTTATCAGGTCTACCTCAAGAGACCCAGTACTTC
CASSYSLSGLPQETQYF
>NA|TRBV5-4|TRBD1|15|TRBJ1-5
TGTGCCAGCAGCTTGGACAGGGGGGATAATCAGCCCCAGCATTTT
CASSLDRGDNQPQHF
>NA|TRBV7-2|NA|14|TRBJ2-1
TGTGCCAGCAGCTGGGGCAGCTCCTACAATGAGCAGTTCTTC
CASSWGSSYNEQFF
>NA|TRBV19|NA|12|TRBJ2-7
TGTGCCAGTAGTATCTCAGGGGACGAGCAGTACTTC
CASSISGDEQYF
>NA|TRBV15|NA|14|TRBJ2-2
TGTGCCACTGGGAGGCCAGATTACACCGGGGAGCTGTTTTTT
CATGRPDYTGELFF
>NA|TRBV5-1|NA|13|TRBJ2-3
TGCGCCAGCAGCTTGACCAGGATCGATACGCAGTATTTT
CASSLTRIDTQYF
>few|TRBV11-2|TRBD1|13|TRBJ1-4
TGTGCCAGCAGCCGACAGGGGGTTTCAAAACTGTTTTTT
CASSRQGVSKLFF
>few|TRBV5-1|NA|14|TRBJ2-5
TGCGCCAGCAGCTTGTTGGGCAACCAAGAGACCCAGTACTTC
CASSLLGNQETQYF
>NA|TRBV7-9|TRBD1|12|TRBJ1-1
TGTGCCAGCAGCTTAACGGACAGGGAAGCTTTCTTT
CASSLTDREAFF
>NA|TRBV18|NA|14|TRBJ1-2
TGTGCCAGCTCACCATCAGGGGACGGCTATGGCTACACCTTC
CASSPSGDGYGYTF
>NA|TRBV6-5|TRBD1|14|TRBJ1-1
TGTGCCAGCAGACTACAGGGGGGCAACACTGAAGCTTTCTTT
CASRLQGGNTEAFF
>NA|TRBV4-3|NA|16|TRBJ1-2
TGCGCCAGCAGCCAAGATACGGACTATGGAGGCAATGGCTACACCTTC
CASSQDTDYGGNGYTF
>NA|TRBV5-5|NA|16|TRBJ2-2
TGTGCCAGCAGTTCGAACCCGGGACAGAACACCGGGGAGCTGTTTTTT
CASSSNPGQNTGELFF